Listed here are 5 T cell receptor beta chains from one sample, sequenced in a study of blood T cell repertoires in COVID-19. Using immunoSEQ multiplex PCR, the repertoire was profiled, and TCRdb retains in-frame clones only, with some absent. The sample lists some 100,000 clones; 85% to 90% were seen once. The source material was peripheral blood. These receptors all stem from a woman aged 70-85 years with acute or convalescent COVID-19.

J is TRBJ2-1 and V is TRBV5-8; TRBD1 is a possible D gene (5 bases). Germline lookup yields CDR1 SGHTS and CDR2 YDEGEE. The CDR3 consists of 15 residues. Trimming removed 4 bases at V and 5 bases at J, with 16 bases between. The DNA for the CDR3 is TGTGCCAGCAGCCCATGGACATCGTCCAACAATGAGCAGTTCTTC. Its translation: CASSPWTSSNNEQFF.

This clone was detected once. This chain links TRBV5-1 with TRBJ2-1; 10 nucleotides match TRBD2. V lost 7 bases and J lost 8; bases outside the gene matches: 6. Germline assignment: CDR1 SGHRS and CDR2 YFSETQ. The CDR3 is 13 residues long. The CDR3 DNA reads TGCGCCAGCGCGAGCGGGGGGGCACATGAGCAGTTCTTC. The encoded protein is CASASGGAHEQFF. Based on the CDR3 plus reference TRBV5-1 and TRBJ2-1, the full variable domain is KAGVTQTPRYLIKTRGQQVTLSCSPISGHRSVSWYQQTPGQGLQFLFEYFSETQRNKGNFPGRFSGRQFSNSRSEMNVSTLELGDSALYLCASASGGAHEQFFGPGTRLTVL.

The chain uses TRBV10-3 and TRBJ2-1, with 7 bases fitting TRBD2. This CDR3 contains 17 residues. The trim removed 7 bases at V and 3 bases at J, leaving 15 bases unmatched. CDR1 and CDR2 from the germline V gene are ENHRY and SYGVKD. The CDR3 is CAIMDVSGEGDYNEQFF. DNA of the CDR3: TGTGCCATCATGGACGTTTCGGGGGAGGGAGACTACAATGAGCAGTTCTTC.

This clone was seen only a few times. CDR3 protein: CASSGQGGAEAFF. In DNA form, the CDR3 reads TGTGCCAGCAGTGGACAGGGGGGAGCTGAAGCTTTCTTT. This chain joins TRBV2 and TRBJ1-1; 9 nucleotides agree with TRBD1. Germline V gene sequence: CDR1 SNHLY, CDR2 FYNNEI. Trimming took 4 bases from V and 6 from J; bases not matched to a gene: 3. This CDR3 comprises 13 residues.

This clone was counted a single time. The chain employs TRBV7-9 and TRBJ2-5; possibly TRBD2 for D (5 bases). Germline V gene sequence: CDR1 SEHNR, CDR2 FQNEAQ (reference sequence). Trimming cost V 6 bases and J 4 bases, with 15 bases left between them. CDR3 length: 14 amino acids. The CDR3 sequence: CASSYPSGLETQYF. CDR3 nucleotide sequence: TGTGCCAGCAGTTACCCGTCGGGGTTAGAGACCCAGTACTTC. Full variable domain (missing parts from reference TRBV7-9 and TRBJ2-5): DTGVSQNPRHKITKRGQNVTFRCDPISEHNRLYWYRQTLGQGPEFLTYFQNEAQLEKSRLLSDRFSAERPKGSFSTLEIQRTEQGDSAMYLCASSYPSGLETQYFGPGTRLLVL.